One sample yielded the 20 T cell receptor beta chains listed below, sequenced in a study of T-cell memory formation after mild COVID-19. TCRdb re-called the 5' RACE reads with MiXCR, one entry per CDR3 protein. The table includes about 620,000 distinct CDR3 sequences, approximately 18% detected once. Sequencing was done on a sample of PBMCs or a T cell subset sorted from them (not recorded which). These receptors all come from an adult woman who had mild COVID-19 (a few samples of this study predate the infection). Cell type and time point are not known.

The chain links TRBV9 to TRBJ1-1; D unresolved. The CDR3 totals 14 residues. Trimming shortened V by 5 bases and J by 1 base, and 12 bases separated the two germline ends. From germline, CDR1 is SGDLS and CDR2 YYNGEE. The CDR3 region is CASSPGIGNTEAFF. Here the CDR3 DNA reads TGTGCCAGCAGTCCTGGTATCGGGAACACTGAAGCTTTCTTT.

The table lists this clonotype with a few counts. This chain connects TRBV4-3 to TRBJ2-1; D unresolved. The CDR3 spans 16 residues. From germline, CDR1 is LGHNA and CDR2 YSLEER. The V end lost 1 base, the J end lost 7 bases, and 17 bases lay between the germline ends. CDR3 sequence (DNA): TGCGCCAGCAGCCAAGTTGGAAGGGCCACTCTGAATGAGCAGTTCTTC. It yields the protein CASSQVGRATLNEQFF.

The genes are TRBV7-9 and TRBJ2-7; 9 bases are shared with TRBD2. Trimming took 0 bases from V and 6 from J; bases not matched to a gene: 9. Looked up from germline, CDR1 is SEHNR and CDR2 is FQNEAQ (reference sequence). The CDR3 is made up of 16 amino acids. Here the CDR3 reads CASSLAPAGGPGEQYF. CDR3 nucleotides: TGTGCCAGCAGCTTAGCGCCGGCGGGAGGGCCTGGCGAGCAGTACTTC.

J is TRBJ2-7 and V is TRBV29-1; 10 bases match TRBD1. In germline, CDR1 is SQVTM, CDR2 ANQGSEA. The CDR3 runs 14 residues. Losses at the gene ends were 8 bases for V and 2 bases for J; bases not matched to a gene: 9. Written as DNA, the CDR3 is TGCAGCATACTCGGACAGGGGGTAACCTACGAGCAGTACTTC. Translation: CSILGQGVTYEQYF.

V and J are TRBV10-3 and TRBJ2-1, with no clear D. The CDR3 contains 15 residues. Germline CDR1 is ENHRY and CDR2 is SYGVKD. V shed 3 bases and J shed 8 bases, with 17 bases lying between them. This CDR3 reads CAISDEGKGVDEQFF. CDR3 in DNA: TGTGCCATCAGTGACGAAGGGAAAGGAGTTGATGAGCAGTTCTTC.

The V and J genes are TRBV7-2 and TRBJ2-1; D may be TRBD2 (5 bases). Trimming removed 1 base from V and 2 bases from J, with 12 bases in between. CDR1 SGHTA and CDR2 FQGNSA come from the germline V gene. The length of the CDR3 is 16 residues. CDR3: CASSLGRTGAYNEQFF. The CDR3 nucleotides read TGTGCCAGCAGCTTAGGGAGGACTGGGGCCTACAATGAGCAGTTCTTC.

This clonotype has a handful of counts. This chain joins TRBV18 and TRBJ2-1; D perhaps matches TRBD2 (5 bases). Trimming cost V 4 bases and J 1 base, with 11 bases left between them. Germline V lookup: CDR1 KGHSH, CDR2 LQKENI. CDR3 length equals 15 residues. As DNA, the CDR3 is TGTGCCAGCTCACGCCTGCCGGGGTCCTACAATGAGCAGTTCTTC. Amino acids: CASSRLPGSYNEQFF. Filled out from reference TRBV18 and TRBJ2-1, the complete variable domain reads NAGVMQNPRHLVRRRGQEARLRCSPMKGHSHVYWYRQLPEEGLKFMVYLQKENIIDESGMPKERFSAEFPKEGPSILRIQQVVRGDSAAYFCASSRLPGSYNEQFFGPGTRLTVL.

The rearrangement uses TRBV4-2 and TRBJ2-2; D may correspond to TRBD1 or TRBD2 (5 bases each). The CDR3 has 17 amino acids. Germline loops: CDR1 LGHNA, CDR2 YNFKEQ. V gave up 0 bases and J gave up 3 bases, with 14 bases separating them. CDR3 residues: CASSQERFGAYTGELFF. Written as DNA, the CDR3 is TGTGCCAGCAGCCAAGAACGGTTCGGGGCCTACACCGGGGAGCTGTTTTTT.

This clonotype was observed a few times. The chain combines TRBV3-1 with TRBJ2-5; 7 bases agree with TRBD1. V lost 3 bases to trimming and J lost 0 bases; unmatched junction nucleotides: 7. Per the germline V gene, CDR1 is LGHDT and CDR2 is YNNKEL (reference sequence). The CDR3 loop spans 16 amino acids. This CDR3 reads CASSHPGQIDQETQYF. CDR3 DNA sequence: TGTGCCAGCAGCCACCCGGGACAGATCGACCAAGAGACCCAGTACTTC.

This clonotype has just a few counts. V and J are TRBV5-1 and TRBJ2-1; possible D gene TRBD1, 6 bases. Trimming stripped 3 bases from V and 10 bases from J, with 11 bases between. Per the germline V gene, CDR1 is SGHRS and CDR2 is YFSETQ. There are 12 residues in the CDR3. The CDR3 bases are TGCGCCAGCAGCTCAGGGGTCGGGGAGCAGTTCTTC. Encoded protein: CASSSGVGEQFF.

The rearrangement uses TRBV12-3 or TRBV12-4 and TRBJ1-2; D possibly corresponds to TRBD1 (6 bases). The CDR3 has 17 residues. Trimming took 3 bases from V and 4 from J, leaving 21 bases between them. This CDR3 is CASSLGPGVSLAYGYTF. The CDR3 DNA reads as TGTGCCAGCAGTTTGGGCCCAGGGGTATCGCTAGCCTATGGCTACACCTTC.

This chain links TRBV20-1 with TRBJ2-7; D gene unclear. CDR1 DFQATT and CDR2 SNEGSKA come from the germline V gene (reference sequence). The CDR3 covers 14 residues. The V end was cut by 0 bases, the J end by 2 bases, with 11 bases between. Here the CDR3 reads CSAREDSRAYEQYF. Here the CDR3 DNA reads TGCAGTGCTAGAGAAGATTCCAGAGCCTACGAGCAGTACTTC.

This clonotype appeared a few times. The genes are TRBV11-2 and TRBJ2-5; tentative D call: TRBD1 (5 bases). Germline values: CDR1 SGHAT, CDR2 FQNNGV. The CDR3 loop spans 14 amino acids. Trimming cost V 2 bases and J 4 bases, with 11 bases left between them. The CDR3 region has the DNA TGTGCCAGCAGCTTATTAGGGGCTAGAGAGACCCAGTACTTC. This translates into CASSLLGARETQYF.

The V and J genes are TRBV20-1 and TRBJ2-3; D is unclear. CDR1 and CDR2 (germline): DFQATT, SNEGSKA (reference sequence). V was shortened by 3 bases and J by 2 bases, with 15 bases between the two germline ends. The CDR3 consists of 15 residues. CDR3 coding DNA: TGCAGTGCTAGTGATCCTTCCCGAGTCACAGATACGCAGTATTTT. Translation: CSASDPSRVTDTQYF.

This clonotype was observed a few times. The genes are TRBV6-5 and TRBJ2-3, with D tentatively TRBD2 (6 bases). V lost 9 bases and J lost 5, with 15 bases in between. CDR1 is MNHEY, CDR2 SVGAGI, per germline. The CDR3 extends over 13 amino acids. The DNA for the CDR3 is TGTGCCAGTAGTCAGCCGGGGGTAGATACGCAGTATTTT. Protein product: CASSQPGVDTQYF.

The chain joins TRBV7-2 to TRBJ2-1; D not certain. The CDR3 loop spans 14 amino acids. Trimming pared 7 bases from V and 6 bases from J, leaving 16 bases between. Germline loops: CDR1 SGHTA, CDR2 FQGNSA. CDR3 in DNA: TGTGCCAGCACTATGCCGGCCGCCGTCAATGAGCAGTTCTTC. Its protein is CASTMPAAVNEQFF.

The chain has TRBV27 and TRBJ2-1; 7 bases agree with TRBD1. Looked up from germline, CDR1 is MNHEY and CDR2 is SMNVEV (reference sequence). With V trimmed by 6 bases and J by 5 bases, 13 bases remained unmatched. The CDR3 loop spans 16 amino acids. The CDR3 region has the DNA TGTGCCAGCAGACTGCATTTAGGGGGCGAAGACAATGAGCAGTTCTTC. Its translation is CASRLHLGGEDNEQFF.

This sequence joins TRBV5-4 and TRBJ2-5; TRBD2 aligns across 7 bases. With 2 bases clipped from V and 0 bases from J, the junction kept 7 bases outside the gene matches. The germline gives CDR1 SGHNT, CDR2 YYREEE (reference sequence). The CDR3 sequence is 16 residues long. The CDR3 coding sequence is TGTGCCAGCAGCTTTAAACCCCTAGCGGACCAAGAGACCCAGTACTTC. This encodes CASSFKPLADQETQYF.

This clonotype was detected a few times. The chain couples TRBV19 to TRBJ2-6; TRBD1 might be the D (5 bases). Germline V CDR1 and CDR2: LNHDA, SQIVND (reference sequence). The germline V and J ends were trimmed by 3 bases and 3 bases, with 15 bases remaining between them. The CDR3 has 17 amino acids. For the CDR3, the DNA is TGTGCCAGTAGTATCCCTCAGGGATTTAGTGGGGCCAACGTCCTGACTTTC. This codes for CASSIPQGFSGANVLTF.

This clonotype was counted a few times. The genes are TRBV9 and TRBJ2-3; D gene uncertain. Trimming removed 0 bases from V and 4 bases from J, with 9 bases in between. Germline V lookup: CDR1 SGDLS, CDR2 YYNGEE. There are 14 residues in the CDR3. Here the CDR3 reads CASSVGATPDTQYF. The DNA of the CDR3 is TGTGCCAGCAGCGTAGGGGCTACCCCAGATACGCAGTATTTT.